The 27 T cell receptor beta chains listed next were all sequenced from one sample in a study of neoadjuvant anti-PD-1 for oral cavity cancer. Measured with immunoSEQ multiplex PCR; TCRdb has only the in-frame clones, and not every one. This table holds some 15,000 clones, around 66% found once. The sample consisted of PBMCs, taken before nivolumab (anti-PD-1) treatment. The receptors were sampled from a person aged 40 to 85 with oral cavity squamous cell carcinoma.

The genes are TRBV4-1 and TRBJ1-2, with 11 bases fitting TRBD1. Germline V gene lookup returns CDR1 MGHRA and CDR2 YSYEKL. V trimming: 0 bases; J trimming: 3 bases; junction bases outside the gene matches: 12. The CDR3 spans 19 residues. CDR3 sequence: CASSQDAGQGAQVDYGYTF. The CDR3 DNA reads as TGCGCCAGCAGCCAAGATGCTGGACAGGGGGCCCAGGTGGACTATGGCTACACCTTC.

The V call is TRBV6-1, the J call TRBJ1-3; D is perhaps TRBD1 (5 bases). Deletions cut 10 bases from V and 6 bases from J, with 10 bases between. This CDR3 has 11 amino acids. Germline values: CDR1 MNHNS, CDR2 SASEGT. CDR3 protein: CAIRQLNTIYF. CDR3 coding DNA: TGTGCCATAAGACAGTTAAACACCATATATTTT.

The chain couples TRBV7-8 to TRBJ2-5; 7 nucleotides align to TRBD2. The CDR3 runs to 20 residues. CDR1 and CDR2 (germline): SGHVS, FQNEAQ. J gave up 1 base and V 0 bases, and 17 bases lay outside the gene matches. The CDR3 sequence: CASSLARLGRGPSRQETQYF. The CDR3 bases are TGTGCCAGCAGCTTAGCTCGACTTGGGAGGGGTCCGTCCCGCCAAGAGACCCAGTACTTC.

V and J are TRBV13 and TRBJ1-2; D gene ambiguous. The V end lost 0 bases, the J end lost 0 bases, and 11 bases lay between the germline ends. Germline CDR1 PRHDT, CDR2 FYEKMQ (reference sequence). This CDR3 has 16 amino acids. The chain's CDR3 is CASSLGRTGANYGYTF. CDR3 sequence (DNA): TGTGCCAGCAGCTTAGGGCGGACTGGAGCTAACTATGGCTACACCTTC.

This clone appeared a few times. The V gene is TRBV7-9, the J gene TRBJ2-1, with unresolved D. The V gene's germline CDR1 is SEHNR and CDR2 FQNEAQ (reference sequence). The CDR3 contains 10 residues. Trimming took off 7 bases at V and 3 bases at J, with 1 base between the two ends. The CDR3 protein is CASNYNEQFF. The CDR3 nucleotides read TGTGCCAGCAACTACAATGAGCAGTTCTTC.

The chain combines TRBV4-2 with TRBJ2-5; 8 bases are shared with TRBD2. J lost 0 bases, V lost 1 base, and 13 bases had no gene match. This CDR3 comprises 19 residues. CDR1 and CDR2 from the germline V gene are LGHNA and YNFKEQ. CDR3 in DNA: TGTGCCAGCAGCCAAGCTGGTGGCGGGGGGCTTGGGGACCAAGAGACCCAGTACTTC. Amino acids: CASSQAGGGGLGDQETQYF.

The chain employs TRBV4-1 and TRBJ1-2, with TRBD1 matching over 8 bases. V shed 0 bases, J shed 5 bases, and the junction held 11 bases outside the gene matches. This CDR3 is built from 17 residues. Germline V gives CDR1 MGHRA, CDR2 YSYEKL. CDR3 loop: CASSQDRGRGRYYGYTF. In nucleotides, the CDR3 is TGCGCCAGCAGCCAAGATCGGGGCAGGGGGCGCTATTATGGCTACACCTTC.

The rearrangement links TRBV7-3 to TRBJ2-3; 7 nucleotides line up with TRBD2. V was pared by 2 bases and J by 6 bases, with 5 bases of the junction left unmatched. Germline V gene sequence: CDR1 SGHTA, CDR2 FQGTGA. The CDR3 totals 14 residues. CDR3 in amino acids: CASSLAGDVDTQYF. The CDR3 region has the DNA TGTGCCAGCAGCTTAGCGGGAGACGTGGATACGCAGTATTTT.

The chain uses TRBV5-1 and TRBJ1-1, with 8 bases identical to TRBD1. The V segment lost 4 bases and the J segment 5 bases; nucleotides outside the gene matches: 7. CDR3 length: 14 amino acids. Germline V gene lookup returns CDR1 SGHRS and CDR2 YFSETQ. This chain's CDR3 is CASSARQGLTEAFF. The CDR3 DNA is TGCGCCAGCAGCGCAAGACAGGGGTTAACTGAAGCTTTCTTT. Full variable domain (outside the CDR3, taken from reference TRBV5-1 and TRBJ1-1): KAGVTQTPRYLIKTRGQQVTLSCSPISGHRSVSWYQQTPGQGLQFLFEYFSETQRNKGNFPGRFSGRQFSNSRSEMNVSTLELGDSALYLCASSARQGLTEAFFGQGTRLTVV.

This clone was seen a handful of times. CDR3 coding DNA: TGTGCCAGCAGCCCCCCCCAGGCGGCCCAAGTTGAGCTTAATTCACCCCTCCACTTT. Protein product: CASSPPQAAQVELNSPLHF. This chain uses TRBV14 with TRBJ1-6; D gene ambiguous. Germline-derived CDR1 and CDR2 are SGHDN and FVKESK. V was trimmed by 4 bases and J by 6 bases, leaving 25 bases between them. The CDR3 is 19 amino acids.

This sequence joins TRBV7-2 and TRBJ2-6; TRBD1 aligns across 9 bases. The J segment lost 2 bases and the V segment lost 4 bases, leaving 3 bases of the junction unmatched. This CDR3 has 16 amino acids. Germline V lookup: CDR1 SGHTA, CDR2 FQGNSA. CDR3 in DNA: TGTGCCAGCAGCTGGGGGACAGGGACTGGGGCCAACGTCCTGACTTTC. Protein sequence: CASSWGTGTGANVLTF.

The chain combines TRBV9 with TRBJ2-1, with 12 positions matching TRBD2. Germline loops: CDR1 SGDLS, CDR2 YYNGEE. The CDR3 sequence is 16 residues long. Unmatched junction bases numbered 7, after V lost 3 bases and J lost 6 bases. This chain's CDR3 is CASSGIGLAGRNEQFF. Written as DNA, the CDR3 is TGTGCCAGCAGCGGAATAGGACTAGCGGGGCGCAATGAGCAGTTCTTC.

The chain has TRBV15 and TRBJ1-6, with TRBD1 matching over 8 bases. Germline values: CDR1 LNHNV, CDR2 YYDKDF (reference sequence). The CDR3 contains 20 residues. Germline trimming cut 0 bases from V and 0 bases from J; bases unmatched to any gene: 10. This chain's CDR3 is CATSRDRGTGLSSYNSPLHF. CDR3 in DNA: TGTGCCACCAGCAGAGATCGGGGGACAGGTCTGAGCTCCTATAATTCACCCCTCCACTTT.

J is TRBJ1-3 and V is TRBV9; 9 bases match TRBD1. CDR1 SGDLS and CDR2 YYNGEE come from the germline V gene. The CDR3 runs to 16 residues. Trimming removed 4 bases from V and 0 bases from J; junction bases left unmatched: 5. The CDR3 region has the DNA TGTGCCAGCAGCATAGACAGGGGGATCTCTGGAAACACCATATATTTT. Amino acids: CASSIDRGISGNTIYF.

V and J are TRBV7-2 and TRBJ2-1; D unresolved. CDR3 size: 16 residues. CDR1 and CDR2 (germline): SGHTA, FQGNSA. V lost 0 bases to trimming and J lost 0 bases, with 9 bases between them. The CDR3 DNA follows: TGTGCCAGCAGCTTAGCTGGCGTGAGCTCCTACAATGAGCAGTTCTTC. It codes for CASSLAGVSSYNEQFF.

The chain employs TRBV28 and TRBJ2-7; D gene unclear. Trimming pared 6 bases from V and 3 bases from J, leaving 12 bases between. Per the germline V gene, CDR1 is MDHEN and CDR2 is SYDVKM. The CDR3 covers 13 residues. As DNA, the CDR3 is TGTGCCAGCAGACGCGGATCATACTACGAGCAGTACTTC. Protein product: CASRRGSYYEQYF.

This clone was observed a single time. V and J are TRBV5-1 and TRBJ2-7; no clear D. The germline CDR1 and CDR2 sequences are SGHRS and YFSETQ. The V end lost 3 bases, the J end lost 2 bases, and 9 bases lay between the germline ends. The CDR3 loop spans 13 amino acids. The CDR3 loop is CASSSDRTYEQYF. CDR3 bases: TGCGCCAGCAGCTCGGACCGAACCTACGAGCAGTACTTC.

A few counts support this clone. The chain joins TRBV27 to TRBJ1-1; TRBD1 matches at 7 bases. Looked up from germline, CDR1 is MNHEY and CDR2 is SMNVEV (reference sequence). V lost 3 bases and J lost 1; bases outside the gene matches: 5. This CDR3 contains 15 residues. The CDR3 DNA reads TGTGCCAGCAGTTTGGGACAGCCACCGAACACTGAAGCTTTCTTT. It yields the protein CASSLGQPPNTEAFF.

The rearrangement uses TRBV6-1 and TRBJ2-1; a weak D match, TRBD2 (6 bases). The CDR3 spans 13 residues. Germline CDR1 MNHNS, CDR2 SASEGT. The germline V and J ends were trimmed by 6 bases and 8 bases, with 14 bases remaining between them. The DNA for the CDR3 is TGTGCCAGCAGGTGGGGGAGGCAATATGAGCAGTTCTTC. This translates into CASRWGRQYEQFF.

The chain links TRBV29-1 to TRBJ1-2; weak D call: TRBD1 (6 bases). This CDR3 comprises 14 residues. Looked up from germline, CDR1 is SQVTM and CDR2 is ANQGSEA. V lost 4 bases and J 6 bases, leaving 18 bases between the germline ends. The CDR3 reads CSVGPWRGQHGYTF. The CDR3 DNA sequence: TGCAGCGTTGGCCCCTGGCGGGGGCAGCATGGCTACACCTTC.

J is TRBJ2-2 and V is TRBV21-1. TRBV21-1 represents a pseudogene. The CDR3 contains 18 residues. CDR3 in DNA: TGTGCCAGCAGCAAAGAACCGCATAAACAAATGGGCACCGGGGAGCTGTTTTTT. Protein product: CASSKEPHKQMGTGELFF.

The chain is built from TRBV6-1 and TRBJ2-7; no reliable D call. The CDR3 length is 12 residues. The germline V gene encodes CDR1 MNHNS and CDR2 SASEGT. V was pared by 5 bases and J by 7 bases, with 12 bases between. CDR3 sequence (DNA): TGTGCCAGCAGTCGCCCTCGTAGGGAGCAGTACTTC. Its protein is CASSRPRREQYF.

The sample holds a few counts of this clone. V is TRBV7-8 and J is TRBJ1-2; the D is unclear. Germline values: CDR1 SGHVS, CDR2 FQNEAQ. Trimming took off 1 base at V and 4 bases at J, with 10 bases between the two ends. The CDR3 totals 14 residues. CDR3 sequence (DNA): TGTGCCAGCAGCTTAGTTAAGGGCGGCTATGGCTACACCTTC. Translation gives CASSLVKGGYGYTF.

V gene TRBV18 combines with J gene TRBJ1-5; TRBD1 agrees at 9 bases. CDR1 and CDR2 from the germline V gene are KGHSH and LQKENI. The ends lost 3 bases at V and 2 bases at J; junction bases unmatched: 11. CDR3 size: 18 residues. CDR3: CASSPLALTGGGNQPQHF. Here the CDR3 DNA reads TGTGCCAGCTCACCCCTTGCCTTGACAGGGGGGGGCAATCAGCCCCAGCATTTT.

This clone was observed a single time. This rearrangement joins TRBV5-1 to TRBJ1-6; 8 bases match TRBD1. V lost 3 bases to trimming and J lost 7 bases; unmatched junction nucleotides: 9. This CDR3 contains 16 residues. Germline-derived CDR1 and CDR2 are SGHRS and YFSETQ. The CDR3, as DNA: TGCGCCAGCAGCTACAATTGGCGGACAGGGAATTCACCCCTCCACTTT. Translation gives CASSYNWRTGNSPLHF.

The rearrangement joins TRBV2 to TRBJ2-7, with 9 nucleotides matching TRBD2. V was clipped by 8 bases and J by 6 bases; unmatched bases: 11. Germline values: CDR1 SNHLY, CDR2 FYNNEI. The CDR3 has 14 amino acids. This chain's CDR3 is CASRGLAGASEQYF. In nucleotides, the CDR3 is TGTGCCAGCCGCGGATTAGCGGGAGCCTCCGAGCAGTACTTC.

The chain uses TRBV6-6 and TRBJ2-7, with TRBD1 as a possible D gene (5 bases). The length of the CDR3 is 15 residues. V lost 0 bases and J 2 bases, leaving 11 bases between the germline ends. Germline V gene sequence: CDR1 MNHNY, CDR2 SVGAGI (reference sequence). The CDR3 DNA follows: TGTGCCAGCAGTTACTCGAATAGACAGCCCTACGAGCAGTACTTC. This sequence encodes CASSYSNRQPYEQYF.